The 26 T cell receptor beta chains below were found in one sample sequenced in a study of T cell changes during pregnancy in multiple sclerosis. Using immunoSEQ multiplex PCR, the repertoire was profiled, and TCRdb retains in-frame clones only, with some absent. The sample includes about 100,000 clones, around 92% of them seen just once. The sample was peripheral blood, taken after pregnancy. The receptors stem from a female donor with multiple sclerosis, enrolled in a pregnancy study.

The count of this clone is one. This chain joins TRBV30 and TRBJ1-3; no clear D gene. Trimming shortened V by 2 bases and J by 0 bases, and 11 bases separated the two germline ends. Germline assignment: CDR1 GTSNPN and CDR2 SVGIG (reference sequence). The CDR3 runs 15 residues. This CDR3 is CAWSLRQNSGNTIYF. The CDR3 bases are TGTGCCTGGAGTCTGAGGCAGAACTCTGGAAACACCATATATTTT.

This clone appeared a few times. The chain joins TRBV28 to TRBJ2-4, with 8 bases lining up with TRBD1. V gave up 4 bases and J gave up 8 bases; unmatched junction bases: 1. Germline CDR1 and CDR2: MDHEN and SYDVKM. CDR3 length: 12 amino acids. The CDR3 sequence is CASSSGGDIQYF. The CDR3 bases are TGTGCCAGCAGTTCAGGGGGCGACATTCAGTACTTC.

This clone was observed a single time. The rearrangement links TRBV6-5 to TRBJ1-2; no firm D call. Germline CDR1 is MNHEY and CDR2 is SVGAGI. The CDR3 extends over 11 amino acids. Trimming pared 8 bases from V and 3 bases from J, leaving 7 bases between. CDR3 protein: CASGGDYGYTF. The CDR3 DNA sequence: TGTGCCAGCGGAGGAGACTATGGCTACACCTTC.

The CDR3 DNA follows: TGTGCCAGCAGCTCCCCCAGACTAGCGGGGGGGCTTGGAGATACGCAGTATTTT. Its translation is CASSSPRLAGGLGDTQYF. This chain connects TRBV11-2 to TRBJ2-3; TRBD2 matches at 14 bases. This CDR3 is built from 18 residues. The germline gives CDR1 SGHAT, CDR2 FQNNGV. The J segment lost 5 bases and the V segment lost 4 bases, leaving 11 bases of the junction unmatched.

The rearrangement links TRBV5-1 to TRBJ2-3, with D tentatively TRBD2 (6 bases). The CDR3 runs 15 residues. Trimming removed 0 bases at V and 3 bases at J, with 11 bases between. Per the germline V gene, CDR1 is SGHRS and CDR2 is YFSETQ. CDR3 in amino acids: CASSLGAGITDTQYF. CDR3 sequence (DNA): TGCGCCAGCAGCTTGGGGGCGGGGATAACAGATACGCAGTATTTT.

The chain employs TRBV19 and TRBJ1-1; no reliable D call. Germline CDR1 is LNHDA and CDR2 is SQIVND (reference sequence). V was shortened by 0 bases and J by 2 bases, with 7 bases between the two germline ends. CDR3 length equals 14 residues. The CDR3 DNA follows: TGTGCCAGTAGTATAGACAGGACTAACACTGAAGCTTTCTTT. Protein product: CASSIDRTNTEAFF.

The J gene is TRBJ2-7, the V gene TRBV6-5; 9 nucleotides match TRBD1. Germline V lookup: CDR1 MNHEY, CDR2 SVGAGI. V trimming: 4 bases; J trimming: 3 bases; junction bases outside the gene matches: 10. The CDR3 loop spans 16 amino acids. The CDR3 protein is CASSLRTGTGLYEQYF. CDR3 bases: TGTGCCAGCAGTTTACGGACCGGGACAGGGCTCTACGAGCAGTACTTC.

The chain links TRBV19 to TRBJ1-1; D might be TRBD1 (6 bases). The CDR3 contains 14 residues. V was cut by 6 bases and J by 3 bases, with 14 bases left in between. Germline assignment: CDR1 LNHDA and CDR2 SQIVND (reference sequence). CDR3 protein: CASSRQVGDTEAFF. DNA of the CDR3: TGTGCCAGTAGCCGACAGGTGGGGGACACTGAAGCTTTCTTT.

The chain links TRBV5-6 to TRBJ2-5; the match to TRBD2 covers 14 bases. CDR3 size: 17 residues. Unmatched junction bases numbered 5, after V lost 0 bases and J lost 4 bases. The germline CDR1 and CDR2 sequences are SGHDT and YYEEEE. DNA for the CDR3: TGTGCCAGCAGCTTGGCTGGACTAGCGGGAGGTTCAGAGACCCAGTACTTC. Its translation: CASSLAGLAGGSETQYF. Using reference TRBV5-6 and TRBJ2-5 for the parts outside the CDR3, the full variable domain is DAGVTQSPTHLIKTRGQQVTLRCSPKSGHDTVSWYQQALGQGPQFIFQYYEEEERQRGNFPDRFSGHQFPNYSSELNVNALLLGDSALYLCASSLAGLAGGSETQYFGPGTRLLVL.

V is TRBV6-5 and J is TRBJ1-1, with TRBD1 matching 7 bases. The germline V gene encodes CDR1 MNHEY and CDR2 SVGAGI. The CDR3 totals 15 residues. V gave up 4 bases and J gave up 1 base; unmatched junction bases: 6. CDR3 protein: CASSSQGLGNTEAFF. CDR3 nucleotide sequence: TGTGCCAGCAGTTCACAGGGGCTGGGGAACACTGAAGCTTTCTTT.

The chain couples TRBV5-1 to TRBJ2-1; D not certain. Trimming removed 5 bases at V and 0 bases at J, with 6 bases between. CDR3 length: 13 residues. In germline, CDR1 is SGHRS, CDR2 YFSETQ. This chain's CDR3 is CASSYSSYNEQFF. CDR3 sequence (DNA): TGCGCCAGCAGTTATAGCTCCTACAATGAGCAGTTCTTC. The full variable domain, in which reference TRBV5-1 and TRBJ2-1 provide the parts outside the CDR3, is KAGVTQTPRYLIKTRGQQVTLSCSPISGHRSVSWYQQTPGQGLQFLFEYFSETQRNKGNFPGRFSGRQFSNSRSEMNVSTLELGDSALYLCASSYSSYNEQFFGPGTRLTVL.

The J gene is TRBJ2-3, the V gene TRBV7-3, with 11 bases that match TRBD2. J was trimmed by 5 bases and V by 5 bases; bases with no gene match: 6. The germline gives CDR1 SGHTA, CDR2 FQGTGA. This CDR3 spans 15 amino acids. CDR3 nucleotide sequence: TGTGCCAGCAGCCAAATAGGACTAGCGGGAGATACGCAGTATTTT. Protein product: CASSQIGLAGDTQYF.

The chain is built from TRBV18 and TRBJ1-2, with D possibly matching TRBD1 (5 bases). V lost 3 bases and J lost 4, with 12 bases in between. Germline lookup yields CDR1 KGHSH and CDR2 LQKENI. CDR3 length: 14 amino acids. The CDR3 region is CASSPGRGVYGYTF. CDR3 in DNA: TGTGCCAGCTCACCGGGCCGGGGGGTCTATGGCTACACCTTC.

The chain couples TRBV29-1 to TRBJ1-1, with TRBD1 matching 7 bases. With V trimmed by 7 bases and J by 5 bases, 10 bases remained unmatched. The CDR3 runs 13 residues. Looked up from germline, CDR1 is SQVTM and CDR2 is ANQGSEA. The CDR3 here is CSGTRQGLTEAFF. CDR3 sequence (DNA): TGCAGCGGGACACGACAGGGTTTAACTGAAGCTTTCTTT.

The V call is TRBV7-3, the J call TRBJ2-1; 9 bases are a match to TRBD1. The junction had 26 bases not matched to a gene; V was cut back by 3 bases and J by 11 bases. CDR3 size: 20 residues. Germline V gene lookup returns CDR1 SGHTA and CDR2 FQGTGA. CDR3: CASSFPSGTGKAFHFNQQFF. In nucleotides, the CDR3 is TGTGCCAGCAGCTTCCCATCCGGGACAGGGAAAGCGTTCCACTTCAACCAGCAGTTCTTC. The full variable domain, with the rest looked up from reference TRBV7-3 and TRBJ2-1, is GAGVSQTPSNKVTEKGKYVELRCDPISGHTALYWYRQSLGQGPEFLIYFQGTGAADDSGLPNDRFFAVRPEGSVSTLKIQRTERGDSAVYLCASSFPSGTGKAFHFNQQFFGPGTRLTVL.

V and J are TRBV9 and TRBJ1-2; 7 positions agree with TRBD1. CDR3 size: 17 residues. The germline gives CDR1 SGDLS, CDR2 YYNGEE. The V and J ends lost 0 bases and 3 bases, in that order; junction bases with no gene match: 11. CDR3 region: CASSVDSVGGSYYGYTF. CDR3 DNA: TGTGCCAGCAGCGTAGATTCCGTAGGGGGCAGTTACTATGGCTACACCTTC.

The genes are TRBV30 and TRBJ1-4, with 9 bases matching TRBD1. The germline CDR1 and CDR2 sequences are GTSNPN and SVGIG (reference sequence). The CDR3 is made up of 12 amino acids. The V gene end was trimmed by 5 bases and the J gene end by 5 bases; junction bases not matched to a gene: 0. The CDR3 protein is CAWGTGNEKLFF. Here the CDR3 DNA reads TGTGCCTGGGGGACAGGGAATGAAAAACTGTTTTTT.

The chain carries TRBV15 and TRBJ2-3, with D maybe TRBD1 (6 bases). This CDR3 has 16 amino acids. Looked up from germline, CDR1 is LNHNV and CDR2 is YYDKDF (reference sequence). Trimming took off 1 base at V and 1 base at J, with 12 bases between the two ends. CDR3 region: CATSRGETGRTDTQYF. CDR3 bases: TGTGCCACCAGCAGAGGCGAGACAGGACGCACAGATACGCAGTATTTT.

The chain employs TRBV15 and TRBJ1-3, with 10 bases aligning to TRBD1. Germline lookup yields CDR1 LNHNV and CDR2 YYDKDF (reference sequence). The CDR3 sequence is 22 residues long. The junction had 17 bases not matched to a gene; V was cut back by 0 bases and J by 0 bases. The CDR3 sequence: CATSRDVVPTGGSGFSGNTIYF. The CDR3 DNA sequence: TGTGCCACCAGCAGAGATGTAGTTCCGACAGGGGGCAGCGGATTCTCTGGAAACACCATATATTTT.

This chain joins TRBV5-1 and TRBJ2-5; possibly TRBD2 for D (6 bases). The length of the CDR3 is 15 residues. CDR1 SGHRS and CDR2 YFSETQ come from the germline V gene. With 0 bases removed from V and 2 bases from J, the gap between germline ends came to 11 bases. The CDR3 protein is CASSLAEAGQETQYF. The CDR3 nucleotides are TGCGCCAGCAGCTTGGCCGAGGCGGGACAAGAGACCCAGTACTTC. Together with reference TRBV5-1 and TRBJ2-5, the CDR3 gives the full variable domain: KAGVTQTPRYLIKTRGQQVTLSCSPISGHRSVSWYQQTPGQGLQFLFEYFSETQRNKGNFPGRFSGRQFSNSRSEMNVSTLELGDSALYLCASSLAEAGQETQYFGPGTRLLVL.

This clone was detected once. The rearrangement joins TRBV2 to TRBJ1-1, with D uncertain. Germline CDR1 is SNHLY and CDR2 is FYNNEI. The CDR3 covers 14 residues. Trimming removed 5 bases from V and 1 base from J, with 11 bases in between. The CDR3 DNA sequence: TGTGCCAGCAGTATCCTCCGGGAGAACACTGAAGCTTTCTTT. This gives the protein CASSILRENTEAFF.

The rearrangement links TRBV5-1 to TRBJ1-1, with 7 positions matching TRBD1. Germline V gives CDR1 SGHRS, CDR2 YFSETQ. This CDR3 has 13 residues. V was clipped by 5 bases and J by 2 bases; unmatched bases: 3. The CDR3 DNA follows: TGCGCCAGCAGGAGACAGGGCAACACTGAAGCTTTCTTT. Its translation: CASRRQGNTEAFF.

This clone was detected only once. The chain is built from TRBV6-1 and TRBJ2-7, with 10 bases matching TRBD2. CDR3 size: 14 residues. The V gene's germline CDR1 is MNHNS and CDR2 SASEGT. Losses at the gene ends were 5 bases for V and 2 bases for J; bases not matched to a gene: 3. In DNA, the CDR3 is TGTGCCAGCAGTCCTAGCGGGGGCCCCTACGAGCAGTACTTC. It specifies CASSPSGGPYEQYF.

The chain links TRBV4-1 to TRBJ2-5; TRBD1 is a possible D gene (6 bases). CDR1 and CDR2 (germline): MGHRA, YSYEKL. V lost 3 bases and J lost 2, with 10 bases in between. The CDR3 covers 14 residues. As DNA, the CDR3 is TGCGCCAGCAGCCATGAACAGGGACAAGAGACCCAGTACTTC. It encodes CASSHEQGQETQYF.

V gene TRBV6-1 combines with J gene TRBJ1-3, with D tentatively TRBD1 (6 bases). Germline CDR1 is MNHNS and CDR2 is SASEGT. The CDR3 spans 15 residues. Between the trimmed V and J ends, which lost 5 bases and 0 bases, there was a span of 11 bases. The CDR3 nucleotides read TGTGCCAGCAGTACCAGGGGTTACTCTGGAAACACCATATATTTT. Amino acids: CASSTRGYSGNTIYF.

The chain is built from TRBV18 and TRBJ2-7; 10 nucleotides line up with TRBD1. The ends lost 1 base at V and 3 bases at J; junction bases unmatched: 0. The CDR3 loop spans 14 amino acids. Looked up from germline, CDR1 is KGHSH and CDR2 is LQKENI. This CDR3 reads CASSPRTGGYEQYF. CDR3 in DNA: TGTGCCAGCTCACCACGGACAGGGGGCTACGAGCAGTACTTC.